The T cell receptor beta chain under discussion was sequenced for a study of blood T cell repertoires in COVID-19. Study overall: Samples taken during acute and convalescent COVID-19 were collected in the United States, Italy and Spain.

The CDR3 is made up of 14 amino acids. Germline values: CDR1 WSHSY, CDR2 SAAADI. Trimming cost V 0 bases and J 8 bases, with 13 bases left between them. Produced via immunoSEQ multiplex PCR; TCRdb's table is partial and in-frame only. The table shows some 250,000 clones, with approximately 82% occurring only once. The material sequenced was peripheral blood. The chain links TRBV10-2 to TRBJ1-2; no definite D call. This receptor was taken from a woman aged 18-35 years with acute or convalescent COVID-19. The CDR3 loop is CASSESVQFWGYTF. The CDR3 DNA sequence: TGCGCCAGCAGTGAGTCGGTCCAGTTCTGGGGCTACACCTTC.